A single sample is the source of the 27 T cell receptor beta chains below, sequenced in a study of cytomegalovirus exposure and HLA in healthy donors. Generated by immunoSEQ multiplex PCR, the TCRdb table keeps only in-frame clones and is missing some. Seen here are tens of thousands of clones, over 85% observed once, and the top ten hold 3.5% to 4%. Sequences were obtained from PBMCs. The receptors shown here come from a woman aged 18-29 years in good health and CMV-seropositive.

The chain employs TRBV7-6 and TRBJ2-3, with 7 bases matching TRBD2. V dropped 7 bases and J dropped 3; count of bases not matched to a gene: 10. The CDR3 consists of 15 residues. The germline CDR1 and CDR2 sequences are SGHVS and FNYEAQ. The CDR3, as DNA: TGTGCCAGCATCCCAAGTCTAGCGGTTACAGATACGCAGTATTTT. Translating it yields CASIPSLAVTDTQYF.

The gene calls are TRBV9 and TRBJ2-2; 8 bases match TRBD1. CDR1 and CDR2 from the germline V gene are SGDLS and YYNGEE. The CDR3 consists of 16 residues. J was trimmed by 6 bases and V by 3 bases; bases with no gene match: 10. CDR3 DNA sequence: TGTGCCAGCAGCGCCGAGGGCAGGGGGCTTTCCGGGGAGCTGTTTTTT. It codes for CASSAEGRGLSGELFF.

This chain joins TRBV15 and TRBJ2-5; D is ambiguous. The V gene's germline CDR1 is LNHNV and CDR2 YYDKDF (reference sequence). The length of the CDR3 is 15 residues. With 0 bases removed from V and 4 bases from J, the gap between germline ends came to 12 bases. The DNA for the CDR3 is TGTGCCACCAGCAGAGATATAGGCGGTAGAGAGACCCAGTACTTC. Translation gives CATSRDIGGRETQYF.

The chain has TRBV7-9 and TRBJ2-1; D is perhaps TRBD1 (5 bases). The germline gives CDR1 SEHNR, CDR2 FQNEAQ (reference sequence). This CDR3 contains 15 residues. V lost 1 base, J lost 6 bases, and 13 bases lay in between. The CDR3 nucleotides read TGTGCCAGCAGCTTAGAGGGGTACAAGTCCAATGAGCAGTTCTTC. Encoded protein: CASSLEGYKSNEQFF.

CDR3 loop: CASSLIREGSQRYTGELFF. The CDR3 DNA reads TGTGCCAGCAGCTTAATACGGGAGGGCTCTCAAAGGTACACCGGGGAGCTGTTTTTT. The gene calls are TRBV7-6 and TRBJ2-2; 8 nucleotides align to TRBD2. The CDR3 length is 19 residues. The V gene's germline CDR1 is SGHVS and CDR2 FNYEAQ. V was pared by 2 bases and J by 3 bases, with 14 bases of the junction left unmatched.

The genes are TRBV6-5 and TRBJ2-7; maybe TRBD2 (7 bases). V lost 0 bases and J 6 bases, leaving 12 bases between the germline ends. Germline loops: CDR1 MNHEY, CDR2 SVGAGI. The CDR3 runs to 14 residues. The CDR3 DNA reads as TGTGCCAGCAGTTACTCGGGAGGGGGGGGCGAGCAGTACTTC. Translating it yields CASSYSGGGGEQYF.

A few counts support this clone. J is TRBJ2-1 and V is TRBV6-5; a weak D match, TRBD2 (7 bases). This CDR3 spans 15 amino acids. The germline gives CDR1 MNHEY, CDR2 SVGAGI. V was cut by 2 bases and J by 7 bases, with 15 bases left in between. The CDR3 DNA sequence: TGTGCCAGCAGTTACGGGGGGGGGCCCAGGAATGAGCAGTTCTTC. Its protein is CASSYGGGPRNEQFF.

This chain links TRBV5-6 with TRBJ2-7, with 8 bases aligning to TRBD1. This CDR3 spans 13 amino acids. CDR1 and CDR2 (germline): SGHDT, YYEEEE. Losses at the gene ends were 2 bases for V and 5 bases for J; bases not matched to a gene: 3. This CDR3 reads CASSFQGADEQYF. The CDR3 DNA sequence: TGTGCCAGCAGCTTCCAGGGGGCCGACGAGCAGTACTTC.

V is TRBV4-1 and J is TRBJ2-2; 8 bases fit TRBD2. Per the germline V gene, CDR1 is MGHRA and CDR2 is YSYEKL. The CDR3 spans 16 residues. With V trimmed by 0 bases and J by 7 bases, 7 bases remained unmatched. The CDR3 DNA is TGCGCCAGCAGCCAAGAATCAGCGGGGGTGGGCGGGGAGCTGTTTTTT. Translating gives CASSQESAGVGGELFF.

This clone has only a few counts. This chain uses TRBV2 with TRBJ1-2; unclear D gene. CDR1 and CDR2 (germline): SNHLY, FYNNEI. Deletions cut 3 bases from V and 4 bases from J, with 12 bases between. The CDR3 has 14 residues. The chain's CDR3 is CASSDVGLGYGYTF. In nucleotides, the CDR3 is TGTGCCAGCAGTGATGTTGGACTCGGCTATGGCTACACCTTC. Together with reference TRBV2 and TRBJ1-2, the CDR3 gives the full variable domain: EPEVTQTPSHQVTQMGQEVILRCVPISNHLYFYWYRQILGQKVEFLVSFYNNEISEKSEIFDDQFSVERPDGSNFTLKIRSTKLEDSAMYFCASSDVGLGYGYTFGSGTRLTVV.

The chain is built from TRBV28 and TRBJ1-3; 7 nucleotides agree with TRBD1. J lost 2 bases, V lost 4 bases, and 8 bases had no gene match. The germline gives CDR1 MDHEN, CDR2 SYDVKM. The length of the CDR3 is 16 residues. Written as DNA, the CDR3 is TGTGCCAGCAGTTCCCCGACAGGGCCAACTGGAAACACCATATATTTT. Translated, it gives CASSSPTGPTGNTIYF.

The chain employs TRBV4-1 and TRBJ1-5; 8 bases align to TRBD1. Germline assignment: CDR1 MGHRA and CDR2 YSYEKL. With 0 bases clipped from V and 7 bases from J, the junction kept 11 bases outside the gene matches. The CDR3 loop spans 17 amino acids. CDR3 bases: TGCGCCAGCAGCCAAGATACAGGGGGTTGGAGTATCCAGCCCCAGCATTTT. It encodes CASSQDTGGWSIQPQHF.

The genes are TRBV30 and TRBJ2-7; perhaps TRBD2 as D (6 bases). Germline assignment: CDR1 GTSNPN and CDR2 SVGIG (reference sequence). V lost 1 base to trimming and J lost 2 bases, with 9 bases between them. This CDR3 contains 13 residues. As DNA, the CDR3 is TGTGCCTGGAGTGGGGAGGAAACCTACGAGCAGTACTTC. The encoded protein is CAWSGEETYEQYF.

The CDR3 sequence is CSAGLAGVYTQYF. CDR3 DNA: TGCAGCGCTGGACTAGCGGGAGTATATACGCAGTATTTT. The chain employs TRBV29-1 and TRBJ2-3; 13 bases agree with TRBD2. Losses at the gene ends were 7 bases for V and 7 bases for J; bases not matched to a gene: 5. This CDR3 region has 13 residues. Looked up from germline, CDR1 is SQVTM and CDR2 is ANQGSEA.

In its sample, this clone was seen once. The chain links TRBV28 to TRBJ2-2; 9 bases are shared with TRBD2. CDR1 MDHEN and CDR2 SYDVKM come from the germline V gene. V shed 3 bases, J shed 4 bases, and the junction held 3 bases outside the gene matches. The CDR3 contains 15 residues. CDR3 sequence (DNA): TGTGCCAGCAGTTTCGGCGGGAGGGCCACCGGGGAGCTGTTTTTT. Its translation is CASSFGGRATGELFF.

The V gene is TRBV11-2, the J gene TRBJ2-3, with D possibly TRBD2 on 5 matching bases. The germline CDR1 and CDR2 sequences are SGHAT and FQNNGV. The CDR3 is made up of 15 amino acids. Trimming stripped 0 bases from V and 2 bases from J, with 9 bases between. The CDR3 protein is CASSLDGLNTDTQYF. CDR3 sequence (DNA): TGTGCCAGCAGCTTAGATGGACTTAACACAGATACGCAGTATTTT.

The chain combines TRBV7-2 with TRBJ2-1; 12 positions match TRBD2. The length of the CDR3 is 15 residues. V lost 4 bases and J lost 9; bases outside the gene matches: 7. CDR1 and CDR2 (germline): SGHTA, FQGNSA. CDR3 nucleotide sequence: TGTGCCAGCAGCTCCCCTAGCGGGGGGGCTGGTGAGCAGTTCTTC. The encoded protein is CASSSPSGGAGEQFF.

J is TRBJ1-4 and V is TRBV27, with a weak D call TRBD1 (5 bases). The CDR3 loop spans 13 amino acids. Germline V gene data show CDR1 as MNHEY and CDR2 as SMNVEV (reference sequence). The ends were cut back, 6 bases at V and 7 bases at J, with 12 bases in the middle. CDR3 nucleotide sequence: TGTGCCAGCAGAAGGGGCCAGGTTGAAAAACTGTTTTTT. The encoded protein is CASRRGQVEKLFF.

CDR3 nucleotides: TGCAGCGTTGAATCGGGACAGCGGCCCTACGAGCAGTACTTC. It codes for CSVESGQRPYEQYF. The chain recombines TRBV29-1 with TRBJ2-7; 7 bases fit TRBD1. In germline, CDR1 is SQVTM, CDR2 ANQGSEA. V gave up 2 bases and J gave up 2 bases; unmatched junction bases: 6. CDR3 length: 14 amino acids.

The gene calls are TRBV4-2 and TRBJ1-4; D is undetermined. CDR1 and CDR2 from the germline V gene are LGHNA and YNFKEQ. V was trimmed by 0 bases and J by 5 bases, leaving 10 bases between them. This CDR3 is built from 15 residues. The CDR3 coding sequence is TGTGCCAGCAGCCAAGATCGGCCGGAGAATGAAAAACTGTTTTTT. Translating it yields CASSQDRPENEKLFF.

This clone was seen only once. CDR3 in amino acids: CASTDRENNEKLFF. The CDR3 DNA sequence: TGTGCCAGCACCGACAGGGAAAATAATGAAAAACTGTTTTTT. The V gene is TRBV7-9, the J gene TRBJ1-4; the match to TRBD1 covers 7 bases. Losses at the gene ends were 7 bases for V and 4 bases for J; bases not matched to a gene: 6. The CDR3 has 14 amino acids. CDR1 SEHNR and CDR2 FQNEAQ come from the germline V gene (reference sequence).

The CDR3, as DNA: TGCGCCAGCAGCCAAGAATTGGCGGGGGGCACAGATACGCAGTATTTT. This sequence encodes CASSQELAGGTDTQYF. V usage is TRBV4-3 and J usage is TRBJ2-3, with 7 bases aligning to TRBD2. CDR3 length: 16 amino acids. V trimming: 0 bases; J trimming: 1 base; junction bases outside the gene matches: 4. Germline lookup yields CDR1 LGHNA and CDR2 YSLEER.

CDR3 in amino acids: CASSDDPTGAQYF. Written as DNA, the CDR3 is TGTGCCAGCAGTGACGACCCAACAGGAGCGCAGTATTTT. The J gene is TRBJ2-3, the V gene TRBV6-1; possibly TRBD1 for D (5 bases). Germline CDR1 MNHNS, CDR2 SASEGT. V was trimmed by 3 bases and J by 10 bases, leaving 14 bases between them. The CDR3 is made up of 13 amino acids.

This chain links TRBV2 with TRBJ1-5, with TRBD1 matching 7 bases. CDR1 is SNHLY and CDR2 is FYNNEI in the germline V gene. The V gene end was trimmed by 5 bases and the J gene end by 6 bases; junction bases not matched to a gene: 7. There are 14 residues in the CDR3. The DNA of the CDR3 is TGTGCCAGCAGTCCAGGTCAGGGGGGTCAGCCCCAGCATTTT. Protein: CASSPGQGGQPQHF.

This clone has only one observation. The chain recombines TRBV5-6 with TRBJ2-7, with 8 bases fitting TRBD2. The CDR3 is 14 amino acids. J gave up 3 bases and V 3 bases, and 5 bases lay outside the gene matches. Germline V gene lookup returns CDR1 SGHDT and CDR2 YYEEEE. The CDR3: CASSSGTRDYEQYF. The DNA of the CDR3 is TGTGCCAGCAGCTCCGGGACTAGGGACTACGAGCAGTACTTC.

The CDR3 DNA reads as TGCAGCGTTGAAGGCAGGGCCTACGAGCAGTACTTC. Translated: CSVEGRAYEQYF. The chain links TRBV29-1 to TRBJ2-7, with a weak D call TRBD1 (5 bases). Germline-derived CDR1 and CDR2 are SQVTM and ANQGSEA. Trimming removed 1 base at V and 2 bases at J, with 6 bases between. The CDR3 extends over 12 amino acids.

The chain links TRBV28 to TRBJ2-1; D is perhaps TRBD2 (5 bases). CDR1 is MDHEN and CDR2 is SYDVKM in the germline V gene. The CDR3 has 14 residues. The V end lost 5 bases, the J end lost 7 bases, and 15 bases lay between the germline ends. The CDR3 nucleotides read TGTGCCAGCAGTCTCGGATTAGCGCTTAATGAGCAGTTCTTC. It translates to CASSLGLALNEQFF.